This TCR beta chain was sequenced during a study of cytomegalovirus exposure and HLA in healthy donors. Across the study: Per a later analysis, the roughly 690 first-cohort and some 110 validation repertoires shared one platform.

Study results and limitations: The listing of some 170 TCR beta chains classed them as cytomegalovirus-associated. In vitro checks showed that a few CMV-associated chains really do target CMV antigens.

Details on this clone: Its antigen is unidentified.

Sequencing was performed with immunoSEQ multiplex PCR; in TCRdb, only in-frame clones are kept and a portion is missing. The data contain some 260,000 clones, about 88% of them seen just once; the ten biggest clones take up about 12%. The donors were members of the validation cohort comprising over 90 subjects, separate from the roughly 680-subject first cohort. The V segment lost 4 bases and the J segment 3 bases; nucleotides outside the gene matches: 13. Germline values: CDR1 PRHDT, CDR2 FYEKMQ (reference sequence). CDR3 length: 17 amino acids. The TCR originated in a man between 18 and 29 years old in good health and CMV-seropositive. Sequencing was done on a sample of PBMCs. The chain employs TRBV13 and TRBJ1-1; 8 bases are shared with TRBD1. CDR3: CASSWRQGKFSDTEAFF. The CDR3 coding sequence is TGTGCCAGCAGCTGGAGACAGGGGAAGTTCTCGGACACTGAAGCTTTCTTT.